This entry describes one TCR beta chain. This sample's treatment: oral pan-JAK inhibitor, 5-10 mg twice daily. The data stem from a study of CD8+ T cells in alopecia areata. Trimming pared 5 bases from V and 2 bases from J, leaving 10 bases between. Germline V gene lookup returns CDR1 SGHTA and CDR2 FQGNSA. The CDR3 totals 15 residues. Following extraction, RNA underwent reverse transcription to cDNA, which served as the sequencing template. Profiled with immunoSEQ multiplex PCR; TCRdb holds only in-frame clones, not every one. The top ten hold 2% to 3% of the sample, which has more than 200,000 clones, around 43% seen once.

The receptor's source is a human donor with alopecia areata. The starting material was CD4+ T cells sorted from blood, obtained around week 36, from a patient treated with tofacitinib. The rearrangement joins TRBV7-2 to TRBJ2-6; unclear D gene. CDR3 sequence (DNA): TGTGCCAGCAGCCCGCGGCGACCTGGGGCCAACGTCCTGACTTTC. It specifies CASSPRRPGANVLTF.